This TCR beta chain is drawn from a study of T cell repertoires in ileal Crohn's disease. This CDR3 has 11 amino acids. Germline loops: CDR1 MNHNY, CDR2 SVGAGI (reference sequence). After removal of 6 bases from V and 5 bases from J, the junction contained 0 bases not matched to a gene. TCRdb keeps only in-frame clones here, not all; method: immunoSEQ multiplex PCR. The sample lists a few thousand clones, about 76% occurring once. This clone is termed large. Documented time point: proximal margin of the surgical specimen (macroscopically non-inflamed). The chain is built from TRBV6-6 and TRBJ1-2, with TRBD1 identical over 7 bases. This sequence was found in an adult with Crohn's disease. Sequencing was performed on ileal tissue. Here the CDR3 reads CASRTGYGYTF. CDR3 coding DNA: TGTGCCAGCAGGACAGGGTATGGCTACACCTTC.